This T cell receptor (beta chain) originates from a study of blood T cells in healthy people across ages. Ten or more counts support this clonotype. This CDR3 contains 14 residues. V trimming: 6 bases; J trimming: 0 bases; junction bases outside the gene matches: 3. The second PCR ran about 6 to 11 cycles with a sample-barcoded 5' primer and J-beta primers. From the 5' RACE reads, TCRdb called clonotypes with MiXCR, one entry per CDR3 protein. Counted here are 600,000 or so distinct CDR3 sequences, roughly 31% occurring once; the ten biggest clones make up 15% to 18%. This TCR was recovered from a woman older than 75 in good health. Sequenced input: blood. The rearrangement uses TRBV12-3 or TRBV12-4 and TRBJ2-7; 9 bases are a match to TRBD1. This CDR3 is CASRRTGDSYEQYF. As DNA, the CDR3 is TGTGCCAGCAGACGGACAGGGGACTCCTACGAGCAGTACTTC.